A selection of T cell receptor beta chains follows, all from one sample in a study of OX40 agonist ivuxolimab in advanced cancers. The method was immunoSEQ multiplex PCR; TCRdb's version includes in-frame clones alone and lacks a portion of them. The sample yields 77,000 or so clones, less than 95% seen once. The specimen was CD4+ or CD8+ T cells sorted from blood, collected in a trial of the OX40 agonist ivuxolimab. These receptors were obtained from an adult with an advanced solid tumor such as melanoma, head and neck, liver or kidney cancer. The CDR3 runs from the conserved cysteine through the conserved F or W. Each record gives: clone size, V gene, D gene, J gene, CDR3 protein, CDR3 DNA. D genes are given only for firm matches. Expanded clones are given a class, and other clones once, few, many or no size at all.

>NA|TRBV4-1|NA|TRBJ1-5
CASSQDRGSGVQPQHF
TGCGCCAGCAGCCAAGATAGAGGGTCAGGGGTTCAGCCCCAGCATTTT
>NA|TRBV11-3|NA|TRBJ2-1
CASSLTYGLEQFF
TGTGCCAGCAGCTTGACGTATGGGCTAGAGCAGTTCTTC
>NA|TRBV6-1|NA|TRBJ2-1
CASREGTNSYNEQFF
TGTGCCAGCAGGGAGGGGACAAACTCCTACAATGAGCAGTTCTTC
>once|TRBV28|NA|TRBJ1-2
CASSPGGARYYGYTF
TGTGCCAGCAGTCCCGGGGGGGCGCGGTACTATGGCTACACCTTC
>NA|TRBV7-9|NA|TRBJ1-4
CASSPSRGSEKLFF
TGTGCCAGCAGCCCCTCGCGAGGGTCTGAAAAACTGTTTTTT
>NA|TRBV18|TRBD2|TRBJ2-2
CASSSSGRAPGELFF
TGTGCCAGCTCATCTAGCGGGAGGGCGCCCGGGGAGCTGTTTTTT
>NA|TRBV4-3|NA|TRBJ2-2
CASSQEMGGTPNTGELFF
TGCGCCAGCAGCCAAGAGATGGGGGGGACACCCAACACCGGGGAGCTGTTTTTT
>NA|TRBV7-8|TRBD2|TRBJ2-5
CASSFPTSGRLETQYF
TGTGCCAGCAGTTTCCCTACTAGCGGGAGATTGGAGACCCAGTACTTC
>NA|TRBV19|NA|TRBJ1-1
CASSARAGQPNTEAFF
TGTGCCAGTAGTGCCAGGGCCGGACAGCCGAACACTGAAGCTTTCTTT
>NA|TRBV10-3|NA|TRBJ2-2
CAISRQSNTGELFF
TGTGCCATCAGTAGACAGTCAAACACCGGGGAGCTGTTTTTT
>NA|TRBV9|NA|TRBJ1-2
CASSDWTYYGYTF
TGTGCCAGCAGCGACTGGACATACTATGGCTACACCTTC
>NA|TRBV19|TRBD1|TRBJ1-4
CASSLTGDPIYEKLFF
TGTGCCAGTAGTTTGACAGGGGACCCGATATATGAAAAACTGTTTTTT
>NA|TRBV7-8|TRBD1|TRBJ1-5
CASSSQGDQPQHF
TGTGCCAGCAGCTCTCAGGGGGATCAGCCCCAGCATTTT
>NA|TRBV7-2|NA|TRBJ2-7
CASSLSEQGFSEQYF
TGTGCCAGCAGCTTATCGGAGCAGGGTTTCTCCGAGCAGTACTTC
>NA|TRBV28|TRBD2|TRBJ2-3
CASSLSIGLAGDTDTQYF
TGTGCCAGCAGTTTATCCATTGGACTAGCGGGAGATACAGATACGCAGTATTTT
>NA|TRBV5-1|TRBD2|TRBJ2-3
CASSLGAGAVDTQYF
TGCGCCAGCAGCTTGGGAGCGGGAGCGGTTGATACGCAGTATTTT
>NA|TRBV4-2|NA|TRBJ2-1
CASSGGLDTGNEQFF
TGTGCCAGCAGCGGTGGGCTGGATACGGGCAATGAGCAGTTCTTC
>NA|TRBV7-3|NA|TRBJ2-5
CASSYGNSETQYF
TGTGCCAGCAGCTACGGGAATTCAGAGACCCAGTACTTC
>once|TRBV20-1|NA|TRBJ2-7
CSIQNYYEQYF
TGCAGTATACAGAACTACTACGAGCAGTACTTC
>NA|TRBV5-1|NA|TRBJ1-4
CASSLGQLSLSTNEKLFF
TGCGCCAGCAGCTTGGGGCAGTTGAGCCTTTCAACTAATGAAAAACTGTTTTTT
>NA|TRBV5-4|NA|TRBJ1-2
CASSLEGEFGYTF
TGTGCCAGCAGCTTGGAAGGGGAGTTCGGCTACACCTTC
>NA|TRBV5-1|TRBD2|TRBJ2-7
CASSPGPGGGYEQYF
TGCGCCAGCAGCCCCGGACCGGGGGGTGGGTACGAGCAGTACTTC
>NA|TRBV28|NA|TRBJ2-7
CASSLYPDSSYEQYF
TGTGCCAGCAGTTTATACCCCGACAGCTCCTACGAGCAGTACTTC
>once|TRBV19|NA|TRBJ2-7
CASSQPGESYEQYF
TGTGCCAGTAGTCAACCGGGAGAATCCTACGAGCAGTACTTC
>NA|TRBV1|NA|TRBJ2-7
CTSSQDPDPRDTPGRYEQYF
TGCACCAGCAGCCAAGACCCAGATCCTCGGGACACACCTGGGAGGTACGAGCAGTACTTC
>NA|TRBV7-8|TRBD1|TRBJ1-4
CASSRDRGYEKLFF
TGTGCCAGCAGCCGGGACAGGGGATACGAAAAACTGTTTTTT
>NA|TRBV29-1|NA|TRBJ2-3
CSVEDRYRTSTDTQYF
TGCAGCGTTGAAGATAGGTACAGAACTAGCACAGATACGCAGTATTTT
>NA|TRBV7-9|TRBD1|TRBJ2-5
CASSPDRVIFQTQYF
TGTGCCAGCAGTCCGGACAGGGTAATATTTCAGACCCAGTACTTC
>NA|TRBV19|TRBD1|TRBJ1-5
CASSGTGGGQPQHF
TGTGCCAGTAGCGGGACAGGGGGAGGTCAGCCCCAGCATTTT
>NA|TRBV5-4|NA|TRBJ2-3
CASSPTATSTDTQYF
TGTGCCAGCAGCCCGACGGCTACTAGCACAGATACGCAGTATTTT
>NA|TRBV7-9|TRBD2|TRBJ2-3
CASSLKILADTDTQYF
TGTGCCAGCAGCTTAAAAATACTAGCGGACACAGATACGCAGTATTTT
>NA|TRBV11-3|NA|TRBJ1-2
CASSLDNGGKRSDSYGYTF
TGTGCCAGCAGCTTAGATAACGGGGGAAAAAGGTCGGATAGCTATGGCTACACCTTC
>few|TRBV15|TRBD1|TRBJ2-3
CATSKGGTQYF
TGTGCCACCAGCAAAGGGGGCACGCAGTATTTT
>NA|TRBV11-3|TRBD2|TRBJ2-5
CASSLGWGGINQETQYF
TGTGCCAGCAGCTTAGGTTGGGGGGGAATAAACCAAGAGACCCAGTACTTC
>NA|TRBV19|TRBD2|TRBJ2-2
CASSGGLAGDTGELFF
TGTGCCAGTAGTGGGGGACTAGCGGGAGACACCGGGGAGCTGTTTTTT
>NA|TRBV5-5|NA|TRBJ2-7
CASSLGWGTFHEQYF
TGTGCCAGCAGCTTGGGTTGGGGTACGTTCCACGAGCAGTACTTC
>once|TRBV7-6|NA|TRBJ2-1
CASSLVAYNEQFF
TGTGCCAGCAGCTTAGTAGCCTACAATGAGCAGTTCTTC
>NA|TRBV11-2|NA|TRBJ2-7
CASSLEVRGVGEQYF
TGTGCCAGCAGCTTAGAGGTCAGGGGAGTAGGCGAGCAGTACTTC
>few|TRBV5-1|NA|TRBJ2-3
CASSLGDFSTDTQYF
TGCGCCAGCAGCCTCGGGGATTTTAGCACAGATACGCAGTATTTT
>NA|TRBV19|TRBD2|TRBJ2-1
CASSIESSGSNEQFF
TGTGCCAGTAGTATAGAGTCTAGCGGGAGCAATGAGCAGTTCTTC
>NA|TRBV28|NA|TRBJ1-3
CASGLGNTIYF
TGTGCCAGCGGCCTTGGAAACACCATATATTTT
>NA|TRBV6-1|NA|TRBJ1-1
CASSGGVANTEAFF
TGTGCCAGCAGTGGAGGGGTTGCGAACACTGAAGCTTTCTTT
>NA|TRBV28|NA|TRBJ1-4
CASRSWAQGGRREKLFF
TGTGCCAGCCGGTCTTGGGCACAGGGAGGGCGTCGGGAAAAACTGTTTTTT
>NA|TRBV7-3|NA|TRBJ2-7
CASSLMQALPSREQYF
TGTGCCAGCAGCTTAATGCAGGCCCTCCCCTCTCGGGAGCAGTACTTC
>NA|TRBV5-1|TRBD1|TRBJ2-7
CASSSQGAGYEQYF
TGCGCCAGCAGCTCACAGGGGGCGGGATACGAGCAGTACTTC
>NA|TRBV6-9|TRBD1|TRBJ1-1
CASSYSGQGAAFF
TGTGCCAGCAGTTACTCGGGACAGGGGGCTGCTTTCTTT
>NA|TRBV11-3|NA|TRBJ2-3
CASSYAASTDTQYF
TGTGCCAGCAGCTACGCGGCTAGCACAGATACGCAGTATTTT
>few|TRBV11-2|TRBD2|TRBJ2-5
CASSLAPAGVAETQYF
TGTGCCAGCAGCTTAGCCCCAGCGGGAGTAGCAGAGACCCAGTACTTC
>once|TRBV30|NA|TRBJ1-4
CAWSDGRFNEKLFF
TGTGCCTGGAGTGATGGACGGTTTAATGAAAAACTGTTTTTT
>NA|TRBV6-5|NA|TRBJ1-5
CASGEAEPQHF
TGTGCCAGCGGGGAGGCCGAGCCCCAGCATTTT
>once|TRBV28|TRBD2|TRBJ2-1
CASSPRLAGGDEQFF
TGTGCCAGCAGTCCCAGACTAGCGGGGGGGGATGAGCAGTTCTTC
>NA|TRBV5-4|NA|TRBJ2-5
CASSRTQETQYF
TGTGCCAGCAGCAGAACCCAAGAGACCCAGTACTTC
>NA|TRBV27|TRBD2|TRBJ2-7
CASSLSRLAREQYF
TGTGCCAGCAGTTTGTCCCGACTAGCGCGCGAGCAGTACTTC